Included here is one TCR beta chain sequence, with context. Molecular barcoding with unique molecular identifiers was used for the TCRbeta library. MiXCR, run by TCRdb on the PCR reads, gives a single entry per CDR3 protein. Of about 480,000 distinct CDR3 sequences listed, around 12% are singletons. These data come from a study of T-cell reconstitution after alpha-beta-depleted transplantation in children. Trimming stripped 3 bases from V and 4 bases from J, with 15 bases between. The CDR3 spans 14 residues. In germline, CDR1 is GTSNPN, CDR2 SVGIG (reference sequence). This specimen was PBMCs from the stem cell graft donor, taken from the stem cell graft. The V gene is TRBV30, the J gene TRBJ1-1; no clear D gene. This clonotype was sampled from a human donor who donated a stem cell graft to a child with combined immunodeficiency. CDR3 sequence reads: CAWRSVDSATEAFF. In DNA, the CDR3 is TGTGCCTGGAGAAGCGTGGACTCGGCCACTGAAGCTTTCTTT.